Included here is one T cell receptor beta chain sequence, with context. The data were produced by immunoSEQ multiplex PCR, yet TCRdb's version contains in-frame clones alone and is incomplete. The data hold some 220,000 clones, with approximately 90% observed a single time. This CDR3 has 13 amino acids. Germline CDR1 is ENHRY and CDR2 is SYGVKD. J was trimmed by 5 bases and V by 6 bases; bases with no gene match: 4. This entry comes from a study of blood T cell repertoires in COVID-19. Study information: Sites across the United States, Italy and Spain contributed samples from acute and convalescent COVID-19.

The clonotype originates from a woman aged 30 to 39 who had recovered from COVID-19. The sequenced sample consisted of PBMCs or T cells enriched from blood (not recorded which). This chain uses TRBV10-3 with TRBJ1-1; 9 nucleotides align to TRBD1. This CDR3 reads CAIRGTGKTEAFF. CDR3 in DNA: TGTGCCATCAGAGGGACAGGGAAAACTGAAGCTTTCTTT.